This passage covers 8 T cell receptor beta chains from one sample sequenced in a study of blood T cell repertoires in COVID-19. Measured with immunoSEQ multiplex PCR; TCRdb has only the in-frame clones, and not every one. The data contain around 250,000 clones, 80% to 85% of them singletons. Sequencing used PBMCs or T cells enriched from blood (not recorded which). The receptor set was obtained from a man aged 50 to 60 who had recovered from COVID-19.

The rearrangement links TRBV7-2 to TRBJ1-5, with 7 nucleotides matching TRBD1. The CDR3 totals 16 residues. From germline, CDR1 is SGHTA and CDR2 FQGNSA. With V trimmed by 5 bases and J by 3 bases, 10 bases remained unmatched. The CDR3 spells CASSAKRGTVNQPQHF. CDR3 DNA: TGTGCCAGCAGCGCGAAGCGTGGGACAGTCAATCAGCCCCAGCATTTT.

This chain uses TRBV2 with TRBJ2-3, with TRBD1 as a possible D gene (6 bases). Per germline, CDR1 SNHLY and CDR2 FYNNEI. The V and J ends lost 8 bases and 4 bases respectively, with 19 bases between them. The CDR3 has 15 residues. CDR3 loop: CASPGPGPGADTQYF. The CDR3 coding sequence is TGTGCCAGCCCGGGCCCCGGGCCAGGGGCAGATACGCAGTATTTT.

The genes are TRBV7-9 and TRBJ2-5; 7 positions match TRBD2. CDR1 and CDR2 (germline): SEHNR, FQNEAQ (reference sequence). Germline trimming cut 6 bases from V and 1 base from J; bases unmatched to any gene: 8. CDR3 length equals 15 residues. CDR3 in DNA: TGTGCCAGCAGTCGGAGGGCTAGCGGCCAAGAGACCCAGTACTTC. Its protein product is CASSRRASGQETQYF. The variable domain in full, with the rest retrieved from reference TRBV7-9 and TRBJ2-5, is DTGVSQNPRHKITKRGQNVTFRCDPISEHNRLYWYRQTLGQGPEFLTYFQNEAQLEKSRLLSDRFSAERPKGSFSTLEIQRTEQGDSAMYLCASSRRASGQETQYFGPGTRLLVL.

This chain joins TRBV21-1 and TRBJ2-3; no check of the table's D call, TRBD2, against the DNA was made. TRBV21-1 represents a pseudogene. The CDR3 spans 14 residues. CDR3 DNA: TGTGCCAGCAGGGTTCGGGAAAGCACAGATACGCAGTATTTT. As protein: CASRVRESTDTQYF.

The DNA for the CDR3 is TGTGCCAGCAGCGCGGGACTTCAAGCCTACGAGCAGTACTTC. This gives the protein CASSAGLQAYEQYF. The chain uses TRBV5-5 and TRBJ2-7, with D perhaps matching TRBD2 (6 bases). Trimming removed 4 bases at V and 2 bases at J, with 13 bases between. The germline gives CDR1 SGHKS, CDR2 YYEKEE (reference sequence). This CDR3 is 14 amino acids long. The full variable domain, completed using reference TRBV5-5 and TRBJ2-7, is DAGVTQSPTHLIKTRGQQVTLRCSPISGHKSVSWYQQVLGQGPQFIFQYYEKEERGRGNFPDRFSARQFPNYSSELNVNALLLGDSALYLCASSAGLQAYEQYFGPGTRLTVT.

The chain has TRBV27 and TRBJ2-6; 7 nucleotides match TRBD1. Germline CDR1 MNHEY, CDR2 SMNVEV (reference sequence). The V and J ends lost 2 bases and 1 base, in that order; junction bases with no gene match: 5. CDR3 length: 17 amino acids. The CDR3 sequence is CASSLTSGGSGANVLTF. The CDR3 coding sequence is TGTGCCAGCAGTTTAACGTCAGGGGGTTCTGGGGCCAACGTCCTGACTTTC.

The chain uses TRBV7-8 and TRBJ1-6; TRBD1 agrees at 9 bases. CDR1 is SGHVS and CDR2 is FQNEAQ in the germline V gene. Trimming removed 7 bases from V and 7 bases from J; junction bases left unmatched: 11. This CDR3 region has 16 residues. The chain's CDR3 is CASIHSPGQGNSPLHF. Here the CDR3 DNA reads TGTGCCAGCATCCATAGCCCGGGACAGGGAAATTCACCCCTCCACTTT.

The chain links TRBV27 to TRBJ1-5; no firm D call. Trimming removed 5 bases from V and 3 bases from J, with 14 bases in between. The CDR3 loop spans 15 amino acids. CDR1 and CDR2 (germline): MNHEY, SMNVEV (reference sequence). CDR3 bases: TGTGCCAGCAGTCGGGAGTTACAGAACAATCAGCCCCAGCATTTT. Translated, it gives CASSRELQNNQPQHF.